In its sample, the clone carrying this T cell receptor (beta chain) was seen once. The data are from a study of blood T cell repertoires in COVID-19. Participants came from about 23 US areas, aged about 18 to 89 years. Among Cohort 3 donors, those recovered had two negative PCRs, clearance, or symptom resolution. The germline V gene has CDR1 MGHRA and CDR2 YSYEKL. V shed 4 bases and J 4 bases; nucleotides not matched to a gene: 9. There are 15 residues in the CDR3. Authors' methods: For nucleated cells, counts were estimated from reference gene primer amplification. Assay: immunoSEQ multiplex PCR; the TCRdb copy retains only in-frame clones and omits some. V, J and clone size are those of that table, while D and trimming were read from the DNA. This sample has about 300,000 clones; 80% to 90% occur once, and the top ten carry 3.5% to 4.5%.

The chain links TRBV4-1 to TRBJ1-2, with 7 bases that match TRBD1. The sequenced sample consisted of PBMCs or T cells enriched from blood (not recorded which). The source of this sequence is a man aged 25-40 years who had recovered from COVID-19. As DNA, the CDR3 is TGCGCCAGCAGCCGTTTTGCAACAGGGGCCTATGGCTACACCTTC. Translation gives CASSRFATGAYGYTF.